This TCR beta chain derives from a study of blood T cell repertoires in COVID-19. Clones were sequenced by immunoSEQ multiplex PCR, and TCRdb holds only the in-frame ones, with some missing. The sample holds 380,000 or so clones, around 92% seen once. V lost 3 bases, J lost 1 base, and 3 bases stayed unmatched. There are 16 residues in the CDR3. Germline V gives CDR1 SGHNT, CDR2 YYREEE (reference sequence). The sample comprised peripheral blood. The receptor's source is a man aged 40-55 years with acute or convalescent COVID-19. The chain combines TRBV5-4 with TRBJ2-5, with 13 bases identical to TRBD2. CDR3 loop: CASSWGTSGAQETQYF. The CDR3 region has the DNA TGTGCCAGCAGCTGGGGGACTAGCGGGGCCCAAGAGACCCAGTACTTC. Full variable domain (missing parts from reference TRBV5-4 and TRBJ2-5): ETGVTQSPTHLIKTRGQQVTLRCSSQSGHNTVSWYQQALGQGPQFIFQYYREEENGRGNFPPRFSGLQFPNYSSELNVNALELDDSALYLCASSWGTSGAQETQYFGPGTRLLVL.